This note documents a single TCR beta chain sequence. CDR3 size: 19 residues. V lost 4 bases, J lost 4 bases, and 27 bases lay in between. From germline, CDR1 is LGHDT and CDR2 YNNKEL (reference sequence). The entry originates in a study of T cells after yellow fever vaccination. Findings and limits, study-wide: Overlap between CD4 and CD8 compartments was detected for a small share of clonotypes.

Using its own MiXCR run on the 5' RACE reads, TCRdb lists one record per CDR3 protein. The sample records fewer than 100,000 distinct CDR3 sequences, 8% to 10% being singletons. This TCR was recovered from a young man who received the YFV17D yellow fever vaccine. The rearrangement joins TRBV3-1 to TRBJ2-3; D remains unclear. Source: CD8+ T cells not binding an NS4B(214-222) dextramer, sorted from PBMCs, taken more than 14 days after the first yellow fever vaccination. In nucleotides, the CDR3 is TGTGCCAGCAGCCGGATACCGGTCCACATCCCGGACGTCGCAGATACGCAGTATTTT. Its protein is CASSRIPVHIPDVADTQYF.